Following are 19 T cell receptor beta chains from one sample sequenced in a study of blood T cell repertoires in COVID-19. Using immunoSEQ multiplex PCR, the repertoire was profiled, and TCRdb retains in-frame clones only, with some absent. The table records 85,000 to 130,000 clones, 91% of them present only once. Sequencing input: peripheral blood. These receptor sequences come from a man aged 60-69 years with acute or convalescent COVID-19.

This clone was seen once. This chain links TRBV5-8 with TRBJ2-4, with a tentative D call TRBD1 (5 bases). The CDR3 length is 17 residues. Germline CDR1 is SGHTS and CDR2 is YDEGEE. V was trimmed by 6 bases and J by 1 base, leaving 20 bases between them. CDR3 bases: TGTGCCAGCAATCTACAGGTTTTCGACGAGGCCAAAAACATTCAGTACTTC. As protein: CASNLQVFDEAKNIQYF.

The rearrangement uses TRBV18 and TRBJ2-7; 10 bases are shared with TRBD1. The CDR3 runs to 13 residues. Looked up from germline, CDR1 is KGHSH and CDR2 is LQKENI. V gave up 5 bases and J gave up 4 bases; unmatched junction bases: 2. The CDR3 here is CASSGDRGYEQYV. CDR3 DNA sequence: TGTGCCAGCTCAGGGGACAGGGGTTACGAGCAGTACGTC.

This chain connects TRBV30 to TRBJ2-5; TRBD2 matches at 7 bases. CDR1 GTSNPN and CDR2 SVGIG come from the germline V gene (reference sequence). CDR3 size: 15 residues. The V and J ends lost 2 bases and 5 bases, in that order; junction bases with no gene match: 11. The CDR3 nucleotides are TGTGCCTGGAGTCCGGGGGGAGGGATCGGTGAGACCCAGTACTTC. It encodes CAWSPGGGIGETQYF.

J is TRBJ1-3 and V is TRBV28; D not certain. CDR1 and CDR2 (germline): MDHEN, SYDVKM. The V and J ends lost 5 bases and 7 bases respectively, with 12 bases between them. CDR3 length: 13 residues. The CDR3 loop reads CASSPRTGNTIYF. The CDR3, as DNA: TGTGCCAGCAGTCCCCGAACCGGGAACACCATATATTTT. Variable domain in full (rest from reference TRBV28 and TRBJ1-3): DVKVTQSSRYLVKRTGEKVFLECVQDMDHENMFWYRQDPGLGLRLIYFSYDVKMKEKGDIPEGYSVSREKKERFSLILESASTNQTSMYLCASSPRTGNTIYFGEGSWLTVV.

This sequence joins TRBV7-3 and TRBJ2-5; 7 bases align to TRBD2. V lost 6 bases to trimming and J lost 5 bases; unmatched junction nucleotides: 15. The CDR3 covers 16 residues. Looked up from germline, CDR1 is SGHTA and CDR2 is FQGTGA. The CDR3: CASSRLGGRDGETQYF. The CDR3 nucleotides are TGTGCCAGCAGTCGACTCGGGGGGAGGGACGGTGAGACCCAGTACTTC.

The chain joins TRBV7-8 to TRBJ2-2, with 12 bases identical to TRBD2. The CDR3 loop spans 16 amino acids. Germline V gives CDR1 SGHVS, CDR2 FQNEAQ. V was clipped by 3 bases and J by 4 bases; unmatched bases: 3. The CDR3 DNA reads TGTGCCAGCAGCTTTCGACTAGCGGGAGTCACCGGGGAGCTGTTTTTT. It is translated as CASSFRLAGVTGELFF.

J is TRBJ1-2 and V is TRBV30, with a weak D call TRBD1 (6 bases). Germline-derived CDR1 and CDR2 are GTSNPN and SVGIG (reference sequence). The CDR3 sequence is 14 residues long. V gave up 5 bases and J gave up 7 bases, with 20 bases separating them. CDR3 in amino acids: CAWEGGDKGRGYTF. CDR3 DNA: TGTGCCTGGGAGGGTGGGGACAAGGGTCGTGGCTACACCTTC.

The chain joins TRBV6-1 to TRBJ1-5; D gene unclear. CDR3 length equals 16 residues. Germline CDR1 is MNHNS and CDR2 is SASEGT. Trimming stripped 4 bases from V and 3 bases from J, with 16 bases between. The CDR3 DNA reads as TGTGCCAGCAGTGCTTCATCGGGGTTTACCAATCAGCCCCAGCATTTT. This gives the protein CASSASSGFTNQPQHF.

J is TRBJ1-6 and V is TRBV3-1 (or the pseudogene TRBV3-2); unclear D gene. V lost 2 bases and J lost 0, with 8 bases in between. Germline-derived CDR1 and CDR2 are LGHDT and YNNKEL (reference sequence). This CDR3 has 16 amino acids. CDR3 protein: CASSQTRSSYNSPLHF. The CDR3 DNA is TGTGCCAGCAGCCAAACGAGGAGCTCCTATAATTCACCCCTCCACTTT.

The genes are TRBV4-1 and TRBJ1-1; D unclear. V shed 4 bases and J shed 4 bases, with 13 bases lying between them. The CDR3 spans 14 residues. Germline V gene sequence: CDR1 MGHRA, CDR2 YSYEKL. CDR3 loop: CASSPGRGFTEAFF. The CDR3 bases are TGCGCCAGCAGCCCCGGACGGGGTTTCACTGAAGCTTTCTTT.

This chain connects TRBV30 to TRBJ1-2; tentative D call: TRBD1 (6 bases). V lost 2 bases and J 8 bases, leaving 9 bases between the germline ends. Germline-derived CDR1 and CDR2 are GTSNPN and SVGIG (reference sequence). The CDR3 is made up of 11 amino acids. This CDR3 is CAWSRGGGYTF. In DNA, the CDR3 is TGTGCCTGGAGTCGGGGGGGCGGCTACACCTTC.

CDR3 loop: CATSQVGTSGPGLYNEQFF. The DNA of the CDR3 is TGTGCCACCAGCCAGGTTGGGACTAGCGGACCCGGATTATACAATGAGCAGTTCTTC. The chain combines TRBV24-1 with TRBJ2-1; 11 bases align to TRBD2. The trim removed 7 bases at V and 4 bases at J, leaving 17 bases unmatched. Germline lookup yields CDR1 KGHDR and CDR2 SFDVKD. This CDR3 has 19 residues.

This chain joins TRBV6-5 and TRBJ1-5; TRBD1 matches at 8 bases. CDR3 size: 14 residues. The germline V gene has CDR1 MNHEY and CDR2 SVGAGI. V shed 2 bases, J shed 4 bases, and the junction held 1 base outside the gene matches. The CDR3 is CASSYTGGNQPQHF. The CDR3 bases are TGTGCCAGCAGTTACACAGGGGGGAATCAGCCCCAGCATTTT.

The J gene is TRBJ1-2, the V gene TRBV24-1, with TRBD1 identical over 8 bases. Losses at the gene ends were 1 base for V and 4 bases for J; bases not matched to a gene: 4. The CDR3 contains 15 residues. Germline values: CDR1 KGHDR, CDR2 SFDVKD. The CDR3 bases are TGTGCCACCAGTGATTTCGACAGGGGTAGCTATGGCTACACCTTC. Amino acid sequence: CATSDFDRGSYGYTF.

This chain joins TRBV5-1 and TRBJ1-2, with 7 bases that match TRBD1. CDR3 size: 15 residues. V dropped 4 bases and J dropped 4; count of bases not matched to a gene: 10. Per germline, CDR1 SGHRS and CDR2 YFSETQ. CDR3 nucleotide sequence: TGCGCCAGCAGCACTGGGACAGACCCATCCTATGGCTACACCTTC. As protein: CASSTGTDPSYGYTF.

This sequence joins TRBV27 and TRBJ1-5; D is uncertain. Germline V gene sequence: CDR1 MNHEY, CDR2 SMNVEV (reference sequence). This CDR3 has 13 amino acids. CDR3: CASGLGTHQPQHF. The CDR3 DNA sequence: TGTGCGTCGGGGTTAGGCACTCATCAGCCCCAGCATTTT.

The chain couples TRBV12-3 or TRBV12-4 to TRBJ1-5, with D unresolved. The CDR3 spans 12 residues. V gave up 6 bases and J gave up 9 bases, with 12 bases separating them. The CDR3 protein is CASSSIRGPQHF. The CDR3 region has the DNA TGTGCCAGCAGCTCAATACGGGGGCCCCAGCATTTT.

This clone was recorded only once. This chain connects TRBV3-1 (or the pseudogene TRBV3-2) to TRBJ1-2; weak D call: TRBD1 (5 bases). The germline V and J ends were trimmed by 0 bases and 4 bases, with 12 bases remaining between them. Germline assignment: CDR1 LGHDT and CDR2 YNNKEL (reference sequence). The CDR3 is made up of 15 amino acids. For the CDR3, the DNA is TGTGCCAGCAGCCAAGATCGACAGTCCCCCTATGGCTACACCTTC. Its translation: CASSQDRQSPYGYTF.

The chain carries TRBV24-1 and TRBJ2-1, with D maybe TRBD1 (6 bases). V gave up 4 bases and J gave up 9 bases, with 12 bases separating them. From germline, CDR1 is KGHDR and CDR2 SFDVKD. The CDR3 runs 13 residues. The CDR3 protein is CATSEAGVGEQFF. DNA of the CDR3: TGTGCCACCAGTGAGGCAGGGGTAGGTGAGCAGTTCTTC.